This passage covers 31 T cell receptor beta chains from one sample sequenced in a study of CD8+ T cells in alopecia areata. Noted treatment: oral pan-JAK inhibitor, 5-10 mg twice daily. RNA extraction was followed by reverse transcription into cDNA, which acted as the sequencing template. Assay used: immunoSEQ multiplex PCR; TCRdb lists only in-frame clones, some missing. The table lists about 110,000 clones, roughly 84% of them singletons. The sample was CD8+ T cells sorted from blood, taken at week 24, from a patient treated with tofacitinib. These receptors all stem from a human donor with alopecia areata.

This clone was seen a few times. The chain combines TRBV5-1 with TRBJ1-1; D gene unclear. Trimming stripped 0 bases from V and 0 bases from J, with 15 bases between. The CDR3 covers 17 residues. Germline CDR1 is SGHRS and CDR2 is YFSETQ. CDR3 amino acids: CASSLAAYQLMNTEAFF. As DNA, the CDR3 is TGCGCCAGCAGCTTGGCCGCGTATCAGCTCATGAACACTGAAGCTTTCTTT.

Remarks on this clone: A far bigger clonotype differs at one base, so this is likely a read error. This CDR3 is also generated by other DNA sequences in the sample. The rearrangement uses TRBV19 and TRBJ1-6; D remains unclear. The CDR3 runs to 13 residues. Trimming removed 3 bases from V and 13 bases from J, with 13 bases in between. Looked up from germline, CDR1 is LNHDA and CDR2 is SQIVND (reference sequence). In DNA form, the CDR3 reads TGTGCCAGTAGTATGAGTGTCTCCTTGCCCCTCCACTTT. Translated: CASSMSVSLPLHF.

The gene calls are TRBV29-1 and TRBJ2-7; 11 nucleotides line up with TRBD1. CDR1 and CDR2 from the germline V gene are SQVTM and ANQGSEA. CDR3 size: 15 residues. The J segment lost 2 bases and the V segment lost 1 base, leaving 4 bases of the junction unmatched. CDR3 amino acids: CSVEGQDRGPYEQYF. DNA for the CDR3: TGCAGCGTTGAAGGCCAGGACAGGGGGCCCTACGAGCAGTACTTC.

V usage is TRBV6-6 and J usage is TRBJ2-7; 9 nucleotides line up with TRBD1. In germline, CDR1 is MNHNY, CDR2 SVGAGI (reference sequence). The CDR3 runs 16 residues. V dropped 6 bases and J dropped 2; count of bases not matched to a gene: 11. CDR3 loop: CASSRSPGQGAYEQYF. CDR3 DNA sequence: TGTGCCAGCAGCCGCAGTCCGGGACAGGGCGCCTACGAGCAGTACTTC.

The J gene is TRBJ2-7, the V gene TRBV2; D is undetermined. Trimming cost V 2 bases and J 0 bases, with 26 bases left between them. Germline CDR1 SNHLY, CDR2 FYNNEI. This CDR3 contains 20 residues. CDR3 nucleotide sequence: TGTGCCAGCAGTGAACCGGAACCCCCTCACACAATATTAAGCTCCTACGAGCAGTACTTC. Encoded protein: CASSEPEPPHTILSSYEQYF.

V usage is TRBV15 and J usage is TRBJ1-2; D uncertain. Germline V gene sequence: CDR1 LNHNV, CDR2 YYDKDF (reference sequence). The CDR3 length is 14 residues. V was shortened by 0 bases and J by 2 bases, with 7 bases between the two germline ends. The CDR3 is CATSRDGQNYGYTF. CDR3 bases: TGTGCCACCAGCAGAGATGGCCAGAACTATGGCTACACCTTC.

This CDR3 is CASSIRQGYQETQYF. The CDR3 nucleotides are TGCGCCAGCAGCATCCGACAGGGCTACCAAGAGACCCAGTACTTC. V is TRBV5-1 and J is TRBJ2-5; 7 bases are shared with TRBD1. Trimming removed 4 bases from V and 0 bases from J; junction bases left unmatched: 6. Per the germline V gene, CDR1 is SGHRS and CDR2 is YFSETQ. This CDR3 has 15 amino acids. The full variable domain, in which reference TRBV5-1 and TRBJ2-5 provide the parts outside the CDR3, is KAGVTQTPRYLIKTRGQQVTLSCSPISGHRSVSWYQQTPGQGLQFLFEYFSETQRNKGNFPGRFSGRQFSNSRSEMNVSTLELGDSALYLCASSIRQGYQETQYFGPGTRLLVL.

The chain employs TRBV7-8 and TRBJ2-5; 8 bases line up with TRBD1. The J call may be faulty, since TRBJ2-7 better matches the DNA end. Germline V CDR1 and CDR2: SGHVS, FQNEAQ. The CDR3 extends over 13 amino acids. CDR3 in DNA: TGTGCCAGCAGCTTACAGGGGGCTTACGAGCAGTACTTC. Protein product: CASSLQGAYEQYF.

The CDR3 region is CSVIPDGTEAFF. The CDR3 nucleotides read TGCAGCGTTATTCCTGACGGCACTGAAGCTTTCTTT. The chain recombines TRBV29-1 with TRBJ1-1; D gene ambiguous. Trimming removed 5 bases from V and 4 bases from J, with 11 bases in between. CDR1 is SQVTM and CDR2 is ANQGSEA in the germline V gene. CDR3 length equals 12 residues.

V usage is TRBV14 and J usage is TRBJ2-1; D remains unclear. The germline V and J ends were trimmed by 0 bases and 3 bases, with 6 bases remaining between them. There are 14 residues in the CDR3. CDR1 and CDR2 from the germline V gene are SGHDN and FVKESK. The CDR3 nucleotides read TGTGCCAGCAGCCAAGAAGGTAGCTACAATGAGCAGTTCTTC. Its translation is CASSQEGSYNEQFF. Full variable domain (remainder filled in from reference TRBV14 and TRBJ2-1): EAGVTQFPSHSVIEKGQTVTLRCDPISGHDNLYWYRRVMGKEIKFLLHFVKESKQDESGMPNNRFLAERTGGTYSTLKVQPAELEDSGVYFCASSQEGSYNEQFFGPGTRLTVL.

Concerning this clone itself: The same CDR3 can be traced to other DNA sequences in this sample. The chain carries TRBV7-2 and TRBJ2-7; D call uncertain. CDR3 length: 12 amino acids. CDR1 and CDR2 from the germline V gene are SGHTA and FQGNSA. V lost 1 base, J lost 4 bases, and 5 bases lay in between. CDR3 region: CASSLGSYEQYF. The CDR3 DNA reads TGTGCCAGCAGCTTAGGGTCGTACGAGCAGTACTTC.

V gene TRBV29-1 combines with J gene TRBJ2-1, with TRBD2 matching over 12 bases. CDR3 length: 13 residues. V gave up 2 bases and J gave up 14 bases; unmatched junction bases: 7. Germline lookup yields CDR1 SQVTM and CDR2 ANQGSEA. CDR3 DNA sequence: TGCAGCGTTGAACTAGCGGGGGGGCCTTTAAAGTTCTTC. Residues: CSVELAGGPLKFF.

This clone was picked up a small number of times. The CDR3 sequence: CASSPPGVNEKLFF. CDR3 nucleotides: TGTGCCAGCTCACCACCCGGCGTTAATGAAAAACTGTTTTTT. This rearrangement joins TRBV18 to TRBJ1-4; D gene ambiguous. The CDR3 extends over 14 amino acids. The V gene's germline CDR1 is KGHSH and CDR2 LQKENI. V was shortened by 0 bases and J by 4 bases, with 6 bases between the two germline ends.

The chain combines TRBV7-9 with TRBJ2-1; D ambiguous. Germline-derived CDR1 and CDR2 are SEHNR and FQNEAQ (reference sequence). V dropped 5 bases and J dropped 10 bases, with 12 bases sitting between them. The CDR3 totals 12 residues. The CDR3 spells CASSPLSKEQFF. The CDR3 DNA reads as TGTGCCAGCAGCCCCCTCTCCAAAGAGCAGTTCTTC.

V usage is TRBV4-2 and J usage is TRBJ2-7; no definite D call. Germline CDR1 LGHNA, CDR2 YNFKEQ. The CDR3 totals 13 residues. Trimming removed 4 bases at V and 3 bases at J, with 10 bases between. CDR3: CASSPSRDYEQYF. CDR3 DNA: TGTGCCAGCAGCCCGTCAAGGGACTACGAGCAGTACTTC.

The rearrangement links TRBV30 to TRBJ2-3, with D possibly called TRBD1 or TRBD2 (5 bases each). The ends were cut back, 0 bases at V and 1 base at J, with 14 bases in the middle. The CDR3 is 16 residues long. Germline V gene lookup returns CDR1 GTSNPN and CDR2 SVGIG (reference sequence). The CDR3 nucleotides read TGTGCCTGGAGTGTACTGGCAGGGACGGGCACAGATACGCAGTATTTT. Translating gives CAWSVLAGTGTDTQYF.

This clone was detected only once. This chain uses TRBV27 with TRBJ1-1; TRBD1 is a possible D gene (6 bases). Trimming stripped 1 base from V and 2 bases from J, with 8 bases between. Germline CDR1 is MNHEY and CDR2 is SMNVEV (reference sequence). This CDR3 spans 14 amino acids. The CDR3 DNA sequence: TGTGCCAGCAGTTTATTAGGGGGTAACACTGAAGCTTTCTTT. This gives the protein CASSLLGGNTEAFF.

The rearrangement links TRBV13 to TRBJ1-2; D possibly corresponds to TRBD1 (5 bases). Trimming left V 8 bases short and J 3 bases short, with 10 bases between. The V gene's germline CDR1 is PRHDT and CDR2 FYEKMQ (reference sequence). This CDR3 is 12 amino acids long. The CDR3 DNA sequence: TGTGCCAGCGGTCGGGGGGACTATGGCTACACCTTC. Residues: CASGRGDYGYTF. Full variable domain (outside the CDR3, taken from reference TRBV13 and TRBJ1-2): AAGVIQSPRHLIKEKRETATLKCYPIPRHDTVYWYQQGPGQDPQFLISFYEKMQSDKGSIPDRFSAQQFSDYHSELNMSSLELGDSALYFCASGRGDYGYTFGSGTRLTVV.

V and J are TRBV2 and TRBJ2-7, with D tentatively TRBD1 or TRBD2 (6 bases each). This CDR3 spans 13 amino acids. CDR1 is SNHLY, CDR2 FYNNEI, per germline. Trimming took off 7 bases at V and 5 bases at J, with 15 bases between the two ends. The CDR3 nucleotides are TGTGCCAGCACCGGCGGGGACACCCACGAGCAGTACTTC. It translates to CASTGGDTHEQYF.

The genes are TRBV6-6 and TRBJ2-3, with 8 bases matching TRBD1. The CDR3 covers 15 residues. Germline CDR1 MNHNY, CDR2 SVGAGI (reference sequence). The V gene end was trimmed by 4 bases and the J gene end by 2 bases; junction bases not matched to a gene: 5. This CDR3 is CASSSGQDYTDTQYF. Here the CDR3 DNA reads TGTGCCAGCAGTTCGGGACAGGACTACACAGATACGCAGTATTTT.

Turning to this clone: Other DNA sequences in the sample encode the same CDR3. The chain is built from TRBV5-1 and TRBJ2-7; 8 nucleotides match TRBD1. Trimming cost V 4 bases and J 0 bases; bases outside gene matches: 3. The germline V gene has CDR1 SGHRS and CDR2 YFSETQ. The CDR3 sequence is 14 residues long. The CDR3 is CASSPGTGSYEQYF. CDR3 sequence (DNA): TGCGCCAGCAGCCCCGGGACAGGCTCCTACGAGCAGTACTTC.

The chain uses TRBV19 and TRBJ1-1; no reliable D call. The CDR3 runs to 14 residues. V was trimmed by 2 bases and J by 0 bases, leaving 7 bases between them. Germline loops: CDR1 LNHDA, CDR2 SQIVND (reference sequence). The CDR3 sequence: CASSISPVNTEAFF. In DNA, the CDR3 is TGTGCCAGTAGTATATCGCCAGTGAACACTGAAGCTTTCTTT.

The genes are TRBV5-1 and TRBJ2-5; TRBD1 aligns across 10 bases. The DNA end lines up better with TRBJ2-7; the J call may be wrong. Germline V gene sequence: CDR1 SGHRS, CDR2 YFSETQ. The CDR3 totals 14 residues. The CDR3 coding sequence is TGCGCCAGCAGCTCCGGACAGGGGGTCCACGAGCAGTACTTC. Its protein product is CASSSGQGVHEQYF.

The chain is built from TRBV13 and TRBJ2-7; TRBD1 agrees at 10 bases. Germline V gene lookup returns CDR1 PRHDT and CDR2 FYEKMQ (reference sequence). V dropped 3 bases and J dropped 2; count of bases not matched to a gene: 1. The CDR3 loop spans 14 amino acids. The CDR3 region is CASSFGTGAYEQYF. For the CDR3, the DNA is TGTGCCAGCAGCTTCGGGACAGGGGCCTACGAGCAGTACTTC.

In the case of this clone: One end of the junction does not line up with germline, which may come from a read error. At the DNA level, this CDR3 is encoded by other sequences in the same sample as well. The V call is TRBV29-1, the J call TRBJ2-5; the D call may be TRBD1 or TRBD2 (5 bases each). Germline CDR1 SQVTM, CDR2 ANQGSEA. CDR3 length equals 12 residues. In nucleotides, the CDR3 is TGCAGTGTTGAAATCGGGGACGGAGGTCAATACTTC. This gives the protein CSVEIGDGGQYF.

The V gene is TRBV4-1, the J gene TRBJ2-2; D perhaps matches TRBD1 (5 bases). This CDR3 region has 15 residues. The V gene's germline CDR1 is MGHRA and CDR2 YSYEKL. V lost 1 base and J 2 bases, leaving 8 bases between the germline ends. This CDR3 reads CASSQVDRNTGELFF. CDR3 bases: TGCGCCAGCAGCCAAGTAGACAGAAACACCGGGGAGCTGTTTTTT.

The chain carries TRBV9 and TRBJ2-7, with 8 nucleotides matching TRBD1. Germline values: CDR1 SGDLS, CDR2 YYNGEE. The CDR3 is 16 residues long. J was trimmed by 3 bases and V by 6 bases; bases with no gene match: 14. The CDR3 DNA reads TGTGCCAGCACCAGACAGGGGATAGGACAAATCTACGAGCAGTACTTC. This gives the protein CASTRQGIGQIYEQYF.

The rearrangement uses TRBV7-2 and TRBJ1-2; TRBD1 agrees at 9 bases. This CDR3 is 17 amino acids long. V gave up 5 bases and J gave up 5 bases; unmatched junction bases: 15. Looked up from germline, CDR1 is SGHTA and CDR2 is FQGNSA. As DNA, the CDR3 is TGTGCCAGCAGCACCTCCTCCGGGACAGGGCTGCAGTATGGCTACACCTTC. It encodes CASSTSSGTGLQYGYTF.

This chain's CDR3 is CASSSWTGGYQETQYF. CDR3 nucleotide sequence: TGTGCCAGCAGCTCATGGACAGGGGGCTACCAAGAGACCCAGTACTTC. The chain is built from TRBV7-9 and TRBJ2-5; 11 bases match TRBD1. V was clipped by 4 bases and J by 0 bases; unmatched bases: 4. Germline CDR1 is SEHNR and CDR2 is FQNEAQ (reference sequence). This CDR3 spans 16 amino acids.

The V gene is TRBV7-2, the J gene TRBJ1-1; a possible D gene is TRBD1 (5 bases). The CDR3 has 14 residues. V was cut by 0 bases and J by 5 bases, with 10 bases left in between. Germline-derived CDR1 and CDR2 are SGHTA and FQGNSA. The CDR3 DNA is TGTGCCAGCAGCTTAGCAATCGAGGGGACTGAAGCTTTCTTT. Residues: CASSLAIEGTEAFF.

V and J are TRBV10-3 and TRBJ2-5; D possibly corresponds to TRBD1 (5 bases). Trimming left V 1 base short and J 2 bases short, with 17 bases between. The length of the CDR3 is 17 residues. Looked up from germline, CDR1 is ENHRY and CDR2 is SYGVKD. CDR3 DNA sequence: TGTGCCATCAGTGAGTGCTCAATAGGGGCGGATCAAGAGACCCAGTACTTC. It specifies CAISECSIGADQETQYF.